The rows below give T cell receptor beta chains drawn from one sample of a study of CD8 T cells in Susac syndrome. TCRdb redid the calling of the immunoSEQ multiplex PCR reads with MiXCR, one entry per CDR3 protein. Of around 130,000 distinct CDR3 sequences detected, approximately 96% appear once; the ten largest clones hold around 0.11%. Sequencing was performed on CD4+ T cells from PBMCs. The source of these receptors is a human donor with multiple sclerosis. Both conserved end residues are part of each CDR3. D genes are given only for firm matches. For some rows the clone size is stated as once, few or many, or as a class when expanded; others skip it.

v_gene	abundance	j_gene	d_gene	CDR3aa	CDR3nt
TRBV7-9	-	TRBJ2-7	TRBD1	CASSLSGTGYDEQYF	TGTGCCAGCAGCTTATCTGGGACAGGGTACGACGAGCAGTACTTC
TRBV2	-	TRBJ2-4	-	CASRLTGSIQYF	TGTGCCAGCAGGCTGACAGGCTCCATTCAGTACTTC
TRBV27	-	TRBJ2-3	TRBD2	CASSPRLAGTQYF	TGTGCCAGCAGTCCGAGACTAGCCGGTACGCAGTATTTT
TRBV7-3	-	TRBJ1-1	TRBD1	CASRGQGRRMNTEAFF	TGTGCCAGCAGGGGACAGGGACGGAGAATGAACACTGAAGCTTTCTTT
TRBV12-3/TRBV12-4	once	TRBJ1-2	-	CASSLGGVRASYGYTF	TGTGCCAGCAGTTTAGGGGGAGTTCGGGCCTCCTATGGCTACACCTTC
TRBV13	-	TRBJ1-2	TRBD1	CASSQTGIYGYTF	TGTGCCAGCAGCCAGACAGGGATCTATGGCTACACCTTC
TRBV20-1	once	TRBJ2-1	-	CSADGTLYNEQFF	TGCAGTGCCGACGGGACACTCTACAATGAGCAGTTCTTC
TRBV28	-	TRBJ1-5	TRBD1	CASSRQGTGQPQHF	TGTGCCAGCAGTCGACAGGGGACGGGACAGCCCCAGCATTTT
TRBV4-1	-	TRBJ2-6	-	CASSQGVGRISSGANVLTF	TGCGCCAGCAGCCAAGGTGTGGGCAGGATTAGCTCTGGGGCCAACGTCCTGACTTTC
TRBV29-1	-	TRBJ2-7	-	CSVAKDRDREQYF	TGCAGCGTTGCGAAGGACCGGGATCGCGAGCAGTACTTC
TRBV15	once	TRBJ2-3	-	CATSRDDLASTDTQYF	TGTGCCACCAGCAGAGATGACTTGGCTAGCACAGATACGCAGTATTTT
TRBV19	-	TRBJ2-5	-	CATMGRGETQYF	TGTGCCACAATGGGAAGGGGTGAGACCCAGTACTTC
TRBV2	-	TRBJ2-3	-	CASNTESTDTQYF	TGTGCCAGCAATACCGAGAGCACAGATACGCAGTATTTT
TRBV30	-	TRBJ2-7	-	CTWSQLPHEQYF	TGTACCTGGAGCCAACTACCGCACGAGCAGTACTTC
TRBV29-1	-	TRBJ2-6	-	CSASRISGANVLTF	TGCAGCGCCAGCAGGATCTCTGGGGCCAACGTCCTGACTTTC
TRBV6-5	-	TRBJ2-5	-	CASSSAGTPQETQYF	TGTGCCAGCAGTTCTGCCGGGACACCTCAAGAGACCCAGTACTTC
TRBV30	once	TRBJ2-2	TRBD2	CAWSVNAGGVTGELFF	TGTGCCTGGAGTGTAAACGCGGGGGGCGTCACCGGGGAGCTGTTTTTT
TRBV9	-	TRBJ1-6	-	CASSVRPVNSPLHF	TGTGCCAGCAGCGTAAGGCCGGTTAATTCACCCCTCCACTTT
TRBV29-1	-	TRBJ1-5	-	CSVTQGRRNQPQHF	TGCAGCGTTACCCAGGGAAGGCGCAATCAGCCCCAGCATTTT
TRBV12-3/TRBV12-4	once	TRBJ2-1	-	CASSYRSYNEQFF	TGTGCCAGCAGTTATCGCTCCTACAATGAGCAGTTCTTC
TRBV29-1	-	TRBJ2-6	-	CSVEDGGANVLTF	TGCAGCGTTGAAGATGGTGGGGCCAACGTCCTGACTTTC
TRBV27	-	TRBJ1-1	-	CASTLTGMANTEAFF	TGTGCCAGCACCTTAACAGGGATGGCGAACACTGAAGCTTTCTTT
TRBV12-3/TRBV12-4	-	TRBJ2-1	-	CASSLSTEQFF	TGTGCCAGCAGTTTGAGTACTGAGCAGTTCTTC
TRBV29-1	-	TRBJ2-7	TRBD2	CSVSRDYSLEQYF	TGCAGCGTGTCCCGGGACTACTCTTTAGAGCAGTACTTC
TRBV29-1	-	TRBJ2-1	-	CSVESRLGNEQFF	TGCAGCGTTGAGTCCCGGCTCGGGAATGAGCAGTTCTTC
TRBV5-1	-	TRBJ2-1	-	CASSLGMDLLNSYNEQFF	TGCGCCAGCAGCTTGGGGATGGACCTGCTTAACTCCTACAATGAGCAGTTCTTC
TRBV5-1	-	TRBJ2-1	-	CASSLSRSGYNEQFF	TGCGCCAGCAGCTTATCTAGGAGCGGTTACAATGAGCAGTTCTTC
TRBV3-1	once	TRBJ1-5	TRBD1	CASSPSTGVGNQPQHF	TGTGCCAGCAGCCCTTCGACAGGGGTGGGCAATCAGCCCCAGCATTTT
TRBV6-1	-	TRBJ2-3	TRBD2	CASSALGGGRTDTQYF	TGTGCCAGCAGTGCTCTCGGGGGGGGGCGGACAGATACGCAGTATTTT
TRBV27	-	TRBJ2-3	TRBD1	CASATGDFKDTQYF	TGTGCCAGCGCGACAGGGGATTTCAAAGATACGCAGTATTTT
TRBV24-1	-	TRBJ2-3	TRBD1	CATGQGAGSTDTQYF	TGTGCCACGGGACAGGGGGCCGGGAGCACAGATACGCAGTATTTT
TRBV5-1	-	TRBJ2-2	TRBD1	CASRNTGTENTGELFF	TGCGCCAGCAGGAACACCGGGACAGAGAACACCGGGGAGCTGTTTTTT
TRBV19	-	TRBJ2-5	-	CASAQGGGETQYF	TGTGCCAGCGCCCAGGGAGGGGGGGAGACCCAGTACTTC
TRBV5-4	-	TRBJ2-7	-	CASSPDLEQGFYGEQYF	TGTGCCAGCAGCCCCGACCTGGAACAGGGATTCTACGGAGAGCAGTACTTC
TRBV29-1	-	TRBJ2-1	TRBD1	CSAATPRDRGLFSYNEQFF	TGCAGCGCCGCTACCCCCAGGGACAGGGGCCTATTCTCCTACAATGAGCAGTTCTTC
TRBV5-1	-	TRBJ2-3	-	CASSLTRTEDTQYF	TGCGCCAGCAGCTTGACCAGGACCGAAGATACGCAGTATTTT